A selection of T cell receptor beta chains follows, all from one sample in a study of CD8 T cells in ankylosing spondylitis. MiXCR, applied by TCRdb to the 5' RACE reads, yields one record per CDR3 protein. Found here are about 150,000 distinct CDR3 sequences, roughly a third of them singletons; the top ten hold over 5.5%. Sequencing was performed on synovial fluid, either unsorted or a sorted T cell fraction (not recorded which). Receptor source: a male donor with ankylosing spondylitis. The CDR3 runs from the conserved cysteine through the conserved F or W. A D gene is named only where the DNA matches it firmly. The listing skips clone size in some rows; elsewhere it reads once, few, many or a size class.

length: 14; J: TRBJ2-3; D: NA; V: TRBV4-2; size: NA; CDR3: CASSHTRLEDTQYF; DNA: TGTGCCAGCAGCCATACACGACTTGAAGATACGCAGTATTTT
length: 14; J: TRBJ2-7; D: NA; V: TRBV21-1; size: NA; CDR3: CASPHQRGSYEQYF; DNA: TGTGCCAGCCCTCACCAGAGGGGGTCCTACGAGCAGTACTTC
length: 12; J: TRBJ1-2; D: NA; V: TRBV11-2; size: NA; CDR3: CASSAGNYGYTF; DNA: TGTGCCAGCAGCGCAGGCAACTATGGCTACACCTTC
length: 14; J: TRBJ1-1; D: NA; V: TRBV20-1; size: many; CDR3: CSAPPSRVGTEAFF; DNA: TGCAGTGCACCTCCCTCGCGGGTGGGGACTGAAGCTTTCTTT
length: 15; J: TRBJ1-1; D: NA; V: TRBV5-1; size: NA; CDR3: CASSLVADMNTEAFF; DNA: TGCGCCAGCAGCTTGGTGGCAGACATGAACACTGAAGCTTTCTTT
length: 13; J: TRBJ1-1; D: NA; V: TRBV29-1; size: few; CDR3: CSVGLRANTEAFF; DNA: TGCAGCGTTGGGTTAAGGGCGAACACTGAAGCTTTCTTT
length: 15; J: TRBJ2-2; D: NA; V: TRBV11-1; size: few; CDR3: CASSPGDSYTGELFF; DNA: TGTGCCAGCAGCCCCGGGGACTCCTACACCGGGGAGCTGTTTTTT
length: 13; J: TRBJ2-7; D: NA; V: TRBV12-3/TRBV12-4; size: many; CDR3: CASSFLDSYEQYF; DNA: TGTGCCAGCAGTTTCTTAGACTCCTACGAGCAGTACTTC
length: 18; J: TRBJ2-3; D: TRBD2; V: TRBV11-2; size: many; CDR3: CASYPALLAGGITDTQYF; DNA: TGTGCCAGCTATCCTGCCTTACTAGCGGGAGGCATCACAGATACGCAGTATTTT
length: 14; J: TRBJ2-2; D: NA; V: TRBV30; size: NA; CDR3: CAWSAGSGYGELFF; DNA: TGTGCCTGGAGTGCGGGCAGCGGTTACGGGGAGCTGTTTTTT
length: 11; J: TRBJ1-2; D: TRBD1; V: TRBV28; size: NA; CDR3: CALGDRYGYTF; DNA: TGTGCCCTGGGGGACAGATATGGCTACACCTTC
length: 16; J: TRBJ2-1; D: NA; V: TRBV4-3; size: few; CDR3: CASSQGDGAKDNEQFF; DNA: TGCGCCAGCAGCCAAGGGGATGGCGCAAAGGACAATGAGCAGTTCTTC
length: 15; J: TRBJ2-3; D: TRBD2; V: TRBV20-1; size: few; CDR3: CSARDGLPSGVGQYF; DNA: TGCAGTGCTAGAGATGGCCTCCCTAGCGGGGTTGGGCAGTATTTT
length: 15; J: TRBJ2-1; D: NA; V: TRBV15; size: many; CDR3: CATSPRGSAYNEQFF; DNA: TGTGCCACCAGCCCCCGGGGAAGCGCCTACAATGAGCAGTTCTTC
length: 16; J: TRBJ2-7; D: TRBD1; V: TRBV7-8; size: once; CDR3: CASSLWAGTDIYEQYF; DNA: TGTGCCAGCAGCTTGTGGGCCGGGACAGACATCTACGAGCAGTACTTC
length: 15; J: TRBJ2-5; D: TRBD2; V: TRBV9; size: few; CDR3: CASSVGTSGFETQYF; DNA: TGTGCCAGCAGCGTTGGGACTAGCGGGTTCGAGACCCAGTACTTC
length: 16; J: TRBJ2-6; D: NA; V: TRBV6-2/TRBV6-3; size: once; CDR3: CASRVAARSGANVLTF; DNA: TGTGCCAGCAGGGTAGCGGCCCGCTCCGGGGCCAACGTCCTGACTTTC
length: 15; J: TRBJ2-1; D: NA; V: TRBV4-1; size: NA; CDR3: CASSQEGRTYNEQFF; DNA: TGCGCCAGCAGCCAAGAGGGCAGAACCTACAATGAGCAGTTCTTC
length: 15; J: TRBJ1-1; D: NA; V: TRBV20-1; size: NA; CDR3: CSATPGQLMNTEAFF; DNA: TGCAGTGCTACTCCGGGACAACTTATGAACACTGAAGCTTTCTTT
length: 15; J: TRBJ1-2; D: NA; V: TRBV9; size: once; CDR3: CASSVDEARPNGYTF; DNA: TGTGCCAGCAGCGTAGACGAGGCCCGCCCGAATGGCTACACCTTC
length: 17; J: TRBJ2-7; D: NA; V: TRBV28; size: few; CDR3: CASSLTSIRTEFYEQYF; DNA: TGTGCCAGCAGTTTAACATCTATTAGGACAGAATTCTACGAGCAGTACTTC
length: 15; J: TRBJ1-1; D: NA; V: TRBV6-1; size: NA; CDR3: CASRPHTGTQGEAFF; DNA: TGTGCCAGCAGACCCCATACAGGGACGCAGGGTGAAGCTTTCTTT
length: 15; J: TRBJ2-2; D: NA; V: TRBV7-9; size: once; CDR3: CASSFDRGTTGELFF; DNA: TGTGCCAGCAGCTTTGATCGGGGGACCACCGGGGAGCTGTTTTTT
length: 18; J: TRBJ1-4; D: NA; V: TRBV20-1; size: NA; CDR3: CSAPNAGDTSATNEKLFF; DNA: TGCAGTGCCCCAAATGCCGGGGACACCTCTGCAACTAATGAAAAACTGTTTTTT
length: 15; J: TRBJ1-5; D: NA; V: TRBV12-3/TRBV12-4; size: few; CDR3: CASSSGTRSNQPQHF; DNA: TGTGCCAGCAGTTCGGGGACACGTAGCAATCAGCCCCAGCATTTT
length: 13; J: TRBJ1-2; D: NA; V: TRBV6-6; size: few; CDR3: CASSPPTRYGYTF; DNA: TGTGCCAGCAGCCCTCCTACGCGGTATGGCTACACCTTC
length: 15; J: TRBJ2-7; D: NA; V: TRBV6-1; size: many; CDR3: CASRPGTGISYEQYF; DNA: TGTGCCAGCAGACCCGGGACGGGAATTTCCTACGAGCAGTACTTC
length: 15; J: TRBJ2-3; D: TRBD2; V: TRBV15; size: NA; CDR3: CATSSLAGVTDTQYF; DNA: TGTGCCACCAGCAGTCTAGCGGGAGTGACAGATACGCAGTATTTT
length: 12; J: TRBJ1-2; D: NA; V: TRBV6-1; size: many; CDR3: CASSQDNYGYTF; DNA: TGTGCCAGCAGTCAGGATAACTATGGCTACACCTTC
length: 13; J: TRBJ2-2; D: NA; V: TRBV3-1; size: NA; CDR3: CAAGRGGIGELFF; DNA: TGTGCAGCAGGAAGGGGAGGTATCGGGGAGCTGTTTTTT
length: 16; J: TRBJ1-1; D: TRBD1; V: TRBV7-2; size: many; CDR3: CASSLTSDRVYTEAFF; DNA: TGTGCCAGCAGCTTAACTTCCGACAGGGTGTACACTGAAGCTTTCTTT
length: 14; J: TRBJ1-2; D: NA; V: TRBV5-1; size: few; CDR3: CASSLDYGATSYTF; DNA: TGCGCCAGCAGCTTGGATTACGGAGCTACGAGCTACACCTTC
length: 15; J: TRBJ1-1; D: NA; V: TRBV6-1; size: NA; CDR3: CASSEFRGKSAEAFF; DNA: TGTGCCAGCAGTGAATTTCGGGGGAAATCGGCTGAAGCTTTCTTT
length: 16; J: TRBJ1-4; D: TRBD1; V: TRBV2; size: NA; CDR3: CASSPGQGRLGEKLFF; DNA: TGTGCCAGCAGTCCTGGACAGGGACGGTTGGGTGAAAAACTGTTTTTT
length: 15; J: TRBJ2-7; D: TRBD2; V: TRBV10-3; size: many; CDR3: CAISRLAGGTYEQYF; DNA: TGTGCCATCAGCCGTCTAGCGGGGGGGACCTACGAGCAGTACTTC
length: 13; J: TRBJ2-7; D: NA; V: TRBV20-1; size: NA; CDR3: CSAAPGQSYEQYF; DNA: TGCAGTGCCGCCCCGGGACAATCCTACGAGCAGTACTTC
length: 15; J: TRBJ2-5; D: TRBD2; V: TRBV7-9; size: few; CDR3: CASSLERGGPETQYF; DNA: TGTGCCAGCAGCTTAGAGCGGGGGGGCCCAGAGACCCAGTACTTC
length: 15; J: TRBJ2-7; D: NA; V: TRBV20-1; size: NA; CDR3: CSAREGSGLSYEQYF; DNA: TGCAGTGCTAGAGAGGGCAGCGGACTCTCCTACGAGCAGTACTTC
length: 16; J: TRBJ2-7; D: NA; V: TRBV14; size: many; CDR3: CASSRSIPRSSHEQYF; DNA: TGTGCCAGCAGCCGATCAATTCCCAGGAGTAGCCACGAGCAGTACTTC
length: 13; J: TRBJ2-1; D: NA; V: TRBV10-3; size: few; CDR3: CAISEFGGNEQFF; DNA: TGTGCCATCAGTGAGTTTGGCGGCAATGAGCAGTTCTTC
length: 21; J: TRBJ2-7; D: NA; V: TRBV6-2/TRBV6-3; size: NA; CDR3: CASSYSSKRIPVGYPSYEQYF; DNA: TGTGCCAGCAGTTACTCGAGTAAGAGGATACCCGTTGGCTACCCCTCCTACGAGCAGTACTTC
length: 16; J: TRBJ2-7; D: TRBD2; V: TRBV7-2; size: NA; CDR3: CASSLRTSGASYEQYF; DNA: TGTGCCAGCAGCTTACGGACTAGCGGGGCATCCTACGAGCAGTACTTC